The rows below give T cell receptor beta chains drawn from one sample of a study of cytomegalovirus exposure and HLA in healthy donors. The method was immunoSEQ multiplex PCR; TCRdb's version includes in-frame clones alone and lacks a portion of them. Here the sample spans about 170,000 clones, around nine tenths being singletons. Material for sequencing was PBMCs. The receptors were sampled from a woman younger than 30 in good health and CMV-seronegative. Each CDR3 is given with its conserved first and last residue. A D gene is named only where the DNA matches it firmly. Some rows mark clone size as missing; the rest say once, few, many or name a class of expanded clone.

cdr3_nt: TGTGCCAGTAGTCCCGGACATTCTAGTCCTAACTATGGCTACACCTTC; cdr3_aa: CASSPGHSSPNYGYTF; j_call: TRBJ1-2; v_call: TRBV19; clone_size: NA; d_call: NA
cdr3_nt: TGTGCCACCACTATCTTCGCTGCTGGGTATGGCTACACCTTC; cdr3_aa: CATTIFAAGYGYTF; j_call: TRBJ1-2; v_call: TRBV2; clone_size: NA; d_call: NA
cdr3_nt: TGTGCCAGCAGTGCTCGACAGGGGAACTACAATGAGCAGTTCTTC; cdr3_aa: CASSARQGNYNEQFF; j_call: TRBJ2-1; v_call: TRBV5-3; clone_size: NA; d_call: TRBD1
cdr3_nt: TGTGCCAGCAGCTCTACAGGGGATGGGAACACTGAAGCTTTCTTT; cdr3_aa: CASSSTGDGNTEAFF; j_call: TRBJ1-1; v_call: TRBV7-9; clone_size: once; d_call: TRBD1
cdr3_nt: TGTGCCAGCAGCGACAGGGGGCCTCAAGAGACCCAGTACTTC; cdr3_aa: CASSDRGPQETQYF; j_call: TRBJ2-5; v_call: TRBV7-2; clone_size: NA; d_call: TRBD1
cdr3_nt: TGTGCCAGCAGCTGGGACAGTGGGCGCTACGAGCAGTACTTC; cdr3_aa: CASSWDSGRYEQYF; j_call: TRBJ2-7; v_call: TRBV7-9; clone_size: NA; d_call: TRBD1
cdr3_nt: TGTGCCACCAGAGGGCTAGCGGGAGAAGAGACCCAGTACTTC; cdr3_aa: CATRGLAGEETQYF; j_call: TRBJ2-5; v_call: TRBV15; clone_size: NA; d_call: TRBD2
cdr3_nt: TGCGCCAGCAGCTTTCGGGACAGGGAAGGCAATGAGCAGTTCTTC; cdr3_aa: CASSFRDREGNEQFF; j_call: TRBJ2-1; v_call: TRBV4-1; clone_size: NA; d_call: TRBD1
cdr3_nt: TGTGCCTGGGGCAAGGGAGGCAATCAGCCCCAGCATTTT; cdr3_aa: CAWGKGGNQPQHF; j_call: TRBJ1-5; v_call: TRBV30; clone_size: NA; d_call: NA
cdr3_nt: TGTGCCAGCAGCGGACGGACAGGGGGGGCTAGTTCGAAGATCGGGGAGCTGTTTTTT; cdr3_aa: CASSGRTGGASSKIGELFF; j_call: TRBJ2-2; v_call: TRBV9; clone_size: NA; d_call: TRBD1
cdr3_nt: TGTGCCAGCAGCTTCGACAGAGGCGCCGCGTTCTACTATGGCTACACCTTC; cdr3_aa: CASSFDRGAAFYYGYTF; j_call: TRBJ1-2; v_call: TRBV7-9; clone_size: NA; d_call: NA
cdr3_nt: TGTGCCAGCAGCTCTACTTACAGGGAAAATTCACCCCTCCACTTT; cdr3_aa: CASSSTYRENSPLHF; j_call: TRBJ1-6; v_call: TRBV5-6; clone_size: NA; d_call: NA
cdr3_nt: TGCAGCGCCGACGAGACAGGGTACGGCTACACCTTC; cdr3_aa: CSADETGYGYTF; j_call: TRBJ1-2; v_call: TRBV29-1; clone_size: NA; d_call: TRBD1
cdr3_nt: TGTGCCAGCAGCGTAGTGAAGGCGGGGCCGAACACCGGGGAGCTGTTTTTT; cdr3_aa: CASSVVKAGPNTGELFF; j_call: TRBJ2-2; v_call: TRBV9; clone_size: NA; d_call: NA
cdr3_nt: TGCGCCAGCATTTCAAATTCGGGGGGCACAGATACGCAGTATTTT; cdr3_aa: CASISNSGGTDTQYF; j_call: TRBJ2-3; v_call: TRBV5-1; clone_size: NA; d_call: NA
cdr3_nt: TGTGCCAGCAGCCTGACCGGGGAGCTGTTTTTT; cdr3_aa: CASSLTGELFF; j_call: TRBJ2-2; v_call: TRBV13; clone_size: NA; d_call: NA
cdr3_nt: TGCGCCAGCAGCCAAAAAGGACAGGGGAACACTGAAGCTTTCTTT; cdr3_aa: CASSQKGQGNTEAFF; j_call: TRBJ1-1; v_call: TRBV4-1; clone_size: NA; d_call: TRBD1
cdr3_nt: TGCAGTGCCCCTACCGAAAAACTGTTTTTT; cdr3_aa: CSAPTEKLFF; j_call: TRBJ1-4; v_call: TRBV20-1; clone_size: NA; d_call: NA
cdr3_nt: TGCGCCAGCAGCTTGGGTCCCTCGACTTTTGTAAATACGCAGTATTTT; cdr3_aa: CASSLGPSTFVNTQYF; j_call: TRBJ2-3; v_call: TRBV5-1; clone_size: NA; d_call: NA
cdr3_nt: TGCGCCAGCAGCCCCCGGACAGGGGTGGCCTACGAGCAGTACTTC; cdr3_aa: CASSPRTGVAYEQYF; j_call: TRBJ2-7; v_call: TRBV4-1; clone_size: NA; d_call: TRBD1
cdr3_nt: TGTGCCAGCTCACCACCATCCGGGTCGACGGATACGCAGTATTTT; cdr3_aa: CASSPPSGSTDTQYF; j_call: TRBJ2-3; v_call: TRBV18; clone_size: NA; d_call: NA
cdr3_nt: TGCAGCGTAGCGGACAGGGGCTCTGGAAACACCATATATTTT; cdr3_aa: CSVADRGSGNTIYF; j_call: TRBJ1-3; v_call: TRBV29-1; clone_size: NA; d_call: TRBD1
cdr3_nt: TGCAGCGTTGAAGATCGGGACAGGTACGGCGGTGATGGCTACACCTTC; cdr3_aa: CSVEDRDRYGGDGYTF; j_call: TRBJ1-2; v_call: TRBV29-1; clone_size: NA; d_call: TRBD1
cdr3_nt: TGTGCCAGCAGCTTAAGACAGGGTCCCAAAAACATTCAGTACTTC; cdr3_aa: CASSLRQGPKNIQYF; j_call: TRBJ2-4; v_call: TRBV7-2; clone_size: few; d_call: TRBD1
cdr3_nt: TGTGCCAGCAGTTTAGGGCCAAAAGACGGGGAACTGTTTTTT; cdr3_aa: CASSLGPKDGELFF; j_call: TRBJ1-4; v_call: TRBV7-6; clone_size: NA; d_call: NA
cdr3_nt: TGTGCCAGCAGCTTAGAGTGGACACCCACCTACGAGCAGTACTTC; cdr3_aa: CASSLEWTPTYEQYF; j_call: TRBJ2-7; v_call: TRBV7-6; clone_size: NA; d_call: NA
cdr3_nt: TGTGCCAGTAGTCGTAGCAATCAGCCCCAGCATTTT; cdr3_aa: CASSRSNQPQHF; j_call: TRBJ1-5; v_call: TRBV19; clone_size: few; d_call: NA
cdr3_nt: TGTGCCAGCAGCGTAAGTCAGGGGGTTTACACCGGGGAGCTGTTTTTT; cdr3_aa: CASSVSQGVYTGELFF; j_call: TRBJ2-2; v_call: TRBV9; clone_size: NA; d_call: TRBD1
cdr3_nt: TGTGCCAGCAGCCCCTACCCCGCCTCTGGGGCCAACGTCCTGACTTTC; cdr3_aa: CASSPYPASGANVLTF; j_call: TRBJ2-6; v_call: TRBV9; clone_size: NA; d_call: NA
cdr3_nt: TGTGCCAGCAGCCCTACAGGGTCCTACGAGCAGTACTTC; cdr3_aa: CASSPTGSYEQYF; j_call: TRBJ2-7; v_call: TRBV9; clone_size: once; d_call: NA
cdr3_nt: TGTGCCAGCGACGACAGGGTGGTATATGGCTACACCTTC; cdr3_aa: CASDDRVVYGYTF; j_call: TRBJ1-2; v_call: TRBV6-1; clone_size: NA; d_call: TRBD1
cdr3_nt: TGTGCCAGCAGCTTAGACAGGGGTAGCAATCAGCCCCAGCATTTT; cdr3_aa: CASSLDRGSNQPQHF; j_call: TRBJ1-5; v_call: TRBV11-2; clone_size: NA; d_call: NA
cdr3_nt: TGTGCCAGTACACCGATAGCGGGATTGATTGATAATGAGCAGTTCTTC; cdr3_aa: CASTPIAGLIDNEQFF; j_call: TRBJ2-1; v_call: TRBV5-4; clone_size: NA; d_call: TRBD2
cdr3_nt: TGTGCCAGCAGCTTGGGTCGTAATCAGCCCCAGCATTTT; cdr3_aa: CASSLGRNQPQHF; j_call: TRBJ1-5; v_call: TRBV5-6; clone_size: NA; d_call: NA
cdr3_nt: TGTGCCAGCAACCCACAGGGCGGCGCTAACTATGGCTACACCTTC; cdr3_aa: CASNPQGGANYGYTF; j_call: TRBJ1-2; v_call: TRBV27; clone_size: NA; d_call: NA
cdr3_nt: TGTGCCAGCAGCTTGGGACAGGGGGCAGAGACCCAGTACTTC; cdr3_aa: CASSLGQGAETQYF; j_call: TRBJ2-5; v_call: TRBV13; clone_size: NA; d_call: TRBD1
cdr3_nt: TGTGCCAGCAGCTTAAGAGGACAGGGTGGGGAAAAACTGTTTTTT; cdr3_aa: CASSLRGQGGEKLFF; j_call: TRBJ1-4; v_call: TRBV7-2; clone_size: NA; d_call: TRBD1
cdr3_nt: TGTGCCAGCAGTTACCCGACTACTGGTTTTAACTGGGAGGTCCCATCCCAAGAGACCCAGTACTTC; cdr3_aa: CASSYPTTGFNWEVPSQETQYF; j_call: TRBJ2-5; v_call: TRBV6-7; clone_size: NA; d_call: NA
cdr3_nt: TGTGCCAGCATAGCCCAAAGAGGCCTAATGGACACTGAAGCTTTCTTT; cdr3_aa: CASIAQRGLMDTEAFF; j_call: TRBJ1-1; v_call: TRBV2; clone_size: NA; d_call: NA
cdr3_nt: TGTGCCAGCAGCGTAGGGAGTAGCGGGGTTCGATTGAACTTC; cdr3_aa: CASSVGSSGVRLNF; j_call: TRBJ2-4; v_call: TRBV9; clone_size: NA; d_call: TRBD2
cdr3_nt: TGCAGCCCTTTCGGTGGTGAAAGCACTGAAGCTTTCTTT; cdr3_aa: CSPFGGESTEAFF; j_call: TRBJ1-1; v_call: TRBV29-1; clone_size: NA; d_call: NA
cdr3_nt: TGTGCCAGTCACAGGGGGCTCTCCTATGGCTACACCTTC; cdr3_aa: CASHRGLSYGYTF; j_call: TRBJ1-2; v_call: TRBV19; clone_size: NA; d_call: TRBD1
cdr3_nt: TGTGCCAGTAGTGAGGGGAACAGGGGGACCTACGAGCAGTACTTC; cdr3_aa: CASSEGNRGTYEQYF; j_call: TRBJ2-7; v_call: TRBV19; clone_size: NA; d_call: TRBD1
cdr3_nt: TGTGCCAGCAGCCCCCACATGCAGAACACAGATACGCAGTATTTT; cdr3_aa: CASSPHMQNTDTQYF; j_call: TRBJ2-3; v_call: TRBV7-2; clone_size: NA; d_call: NA
cdr3_nt: TGTGCCGTCTCAGGTAGCGTTGGGCAGTACTTC; cdr3_aa: CAVSGSVGQYF; j_call: TRBJ2-7; v_call: TRBV28; clone_size: NA; d_call: NA
cdr3_nt: TGTGCCAGCAGCTCGGGACTAGACCATACTAAACAGTTCTTC; cdr3_aa: CASSSGLDHTKQFF; j_call: TRBJ2-1; v_call: TRBV5-6; clone_size: NA; d_call: TRBD2
cdr3_nt: TGTGCCAGCAGTGCCAGGGGTCTACTCCTCTCCTACGAGCAGTACTTC; cdr3_aa: CASSARGLLLSYEQYF; j_call: TRBJ2-7; v_call: TRBV25-1; clone_size: NA; d_call: NA